This passage covers 21 T cell receptor beta chains from one sample sequenced in a study of post-analysis software for immune sequencing data. Study-wide points: Four or five TRBV segments, including TRBV5-6, TRBV5-1 and TRBV20-1, were more frequent in patients than controls.

Each TCR beta cDNA library carried unique molecular identifiers. MiXCR was run by TCRdb on the PCR reads, yielding one entry per CDR3 protein. The sample contains 550,000 to 700,000 distinct CDR3 sequences, about 44% of which appear only once. Their cognate antigens are unknown. Material: blood. All receptors derive from a girl between 10 and 17 years old with multiple sclerosis.

This clonotype was seen a few times. An end of the junction differs from the germline gene, which may be a read error. This chain links TRBV5-5 with TRBJ1-6; TRBD1 matches at 8 bases. CDR1 and CDR2 from the germline V gene are SGHKS and YYEKEE (reference sequence). The CDR3 is 15 residues long. For the CDR3, the DNA is TGTGCCAGCAGCTTCGTCAGGGGGCGAGGGGCACCCCGCCACTTT. Amino acids: CASSFVRGRGAPRHF.

This chain uses TRBV7-8 with TRBJ2-1; TRBD2 aligns across 7 bases. Trimming cost V 5 bases and J 6 bases; bases outside gene matches: 16. CDR3 size: 17 residues. Germline CDR1 SGHVS, CDR2 FQNEAQ. The CDR3 is CASSTLAAPPLGNEQFF. CDR3 nucleotides: TGTGCCAGCAGCACTCTAGCGGCACCACCGTTGGGCAATGAGCAGTTCTTC.

This chain joins TRBV10-3 and TRBJ2-5; D unresolved. Germline CDR1 and CDR2: ENHRY and SYGVKD. The length of the CDR3 is 15 residues. Deletions cut 3 bases from V and 5 bases from J, with 16 bases between. The CDR3 loop is CAISDYSWGRETQYF. CDR3 bases: TGTGCCATCAGTGACTATAGTTGGGGTCGGGAGACCCAGTACTTC.

This clonotype showed up just a few times. This chain uses TRBV12-3 or TRBV12-4 with TRBJ1-2; D perhaps matches TRBD1 (6 bases). The CDR3 consists of 15 residues. V was pared by 6 bases and J by 2 bases, with 16 bases between. CDR3 in amino acids: CASSESGGENYGYTF. CDR3 DNA: TGTGCCAGCAGCGAGTCGGGGGGCGAAAACTATGGCTACACCTTC.

The V and J genes are TRBV10-3 and TRBJ2-3, with a weak D call TRBD1 (5 bases). CDR3 length: 15 amino acids. V gave up 6 bases and J gave up 4 bases, with 17 bases separating them. In germline, CDR1 is ENHRY, CDR2 SYGVKD. In DNA, the CDR3 is TGTGCCATCAGCCCCAGGGCGGACGCCTCAGATACGCAGTATTTT. Protein sequence: CAISPRADASDTQYF.

This clonotype was detected only a few times. This chain joins TRBV4-1 and TRBJ2-7; TRBD2 matches at 14 bases. V gave up 1 base and J gave up 2 bases; unmatched junction bases: 10. Germline CDR1 is MGHRA and CDR2 is YSYEKL. The CDR3 is 19 amino acids. The CDR3 loop is CASSQVARLAGGNAYEQYF. CDR3 in DNA: TGCGCCAGCAGCCAAGTTGCGAGACTAGCGGGGGGGAACGCCTACGAGCAGTACTTC.

The rearrangement uses TRBV5-5 and TRBJ2-1; possibly TRBD1 for D (6 bases). Germline V gene lookup returns CDR1 SGHKS and CDR2 YYEKEE (reference sequence). V was shortened by 4 bases and J by 0 bases, with 20 bases between the two germline ends. The CDR3 has 18 residues. CDR3 in DNA: TGTGCCAGCAGCCGTTTAAACAGGGCGGCAAACTCCTACAATGAGCAGTTCTTC. Translated: CASSRLNRAANSYNEQFF.

This clonotype turned up a few times. The chain joins TRBV3-1 to TRBJ2-7; 10 bases map to TRBD1. Unmatched junction bases numbered 14, after V lost 3 bases and J lost 9 bases. This CDR3 is 16 amino acids long. Germline V CDR1 and CDR2: LGHDT, YNNKEL (reference sequence). CDR3 protein: CASSHQWDRGPPGQYF. CDR3 bases: TGTGCCAGCAGCCACCAATGGGACAGGGGACCTCCGGGGCAGTACTTC.

A few counts support this clonotype. The chain recombines TRBV20-1 with TRBJ2-3, with D possibly being TRBD1 (6 bases). The germline V gene encodes CDR1 DFQATT and CDR2 SNEGSKA (reference sequence). This CDR3 spans 12 amino acids. Trimming removed 7 bases at V and 6 bases at J, with 14 bases between. CDR3 coding DNA: TGCAGTGTCAGGGGCCTCTCGGATACGCAGTATTTT. It codes for CSVRGLSDTQYF.

This chain joins TRBV6-1 and TRBJ2-4, with 11 bases that match TRBD2. The end of the DNA is better explained by TRBJ2-7, so the J call may be wrong. The CDR3 length is 18 residues. From germline, CDR1 is MNHNS and CDR2 SASEGT. CDR3 DNA: TGTGCCAGCAGTGTGCTAGCGGGAGGACAAGGGAGATCGTACGAGCAGTACTTC. Protein sequence: CASSVLAGGQGRSYEQYF.

V gene TRBV9 combines with J gene TRBJ2-7, with TRBD2 matching 12 bases. Judging by the DNA end, TRBJ2-5 fits better; the J call may be wrong. This CDR3 is 16 amino acids long. Germline V CDR1 and CDR2: SGDLS, YYNGEE. CDR3 nucleotides: TGTGCCAGCAGCGCCCTGACTAGCGGGAGAAAAGAGACCCAGTACTTC. It yields the protein CASSALTSGRKETQYF.

The chain links TRBV10-3 to TRBJ2-1; 8 bases map to TRBD1. Trimming took 7 bases from V and 0 from J; bases not matched to a gene: 5. Germline V lookup: CDR1 ENHRY, CDR2 SYGVKD. The CDR3 contains 15 residues. CDR3 nucleotide sequence: TGTGCCATCACCACGGACAGGGTCTCCTACAATGAGCAGTTCTTC. It yields the protein CAITTDRVSYNEQFF.

The chain uses TRBV12-3 or TRBV12-4 and TRBJ2-4, with D possibly matching TRBD1 (6 bases). The CDR3 totals 16 residues. Trimming shortened V by 6 bases and J by 1 base, and 16 bases separated the two germline ends. CDR3 loop: CASSRGQTLAKNIQYF. CDR3 DNA: TGTGCCAGCAGCCGAGGACAGACCCTGGCCAAAAACATTCAGTACTTC.

The chain recombines TRBV6-5 with TRBJ2-7; the match to TRBD1 covers 7 bases. Near its end, the DNA agrees better with TRBJ2-5, so the J call may be wrong. CDR1 and CDR2 (germline): MNHEY, SVGAGI. The CDR3 runs 13 residues. CDR3 sequence (DNA): TGTGCCAGCGGTGACGGGACAGAAGAGACCCAGTACTTC. The encoded protein is CASGDGTEETQYF.

The V gene is TRBV6-5, the J gene TRBJ2-7, with a weak D call TRBD2 (5 bases). V was pared by 0 bases and J by 6 bases, with 21 bases between. Germline V gene lookup returns CDR1 MNHEY and CDR2 SVGAGI. The CDR3 runs to 17 residues. CDR3 nucleotides: TGTGCCAGCAGTTACTCTGGCCAGCGGATATACGTTGGCGAGCAGTACTTC. This gives the protein CASSYSGQRIYVGEQYF.

There are many counts of this clonotype. The chain carries TRBV5-1 and TRBJ2-3; 7 nucleotides align to TRBD1. The length of the CDR3 is 17 residues. J lost 4 bases, V lost 3 bases, and 14 bases had no gene match. Germline V gene data show CDR1 as SGHRS and CDR2 as YFSETQ. CDR3 in amino acids: CASSSGTDNVAADTQYF. The CDR3 DNA reads as TGCGCCAGCAGCTCCGGGACAGACAATGTCGCCGCAGATACGCAGTATTTT.

In this sample, this clonotype turned up a few times. The CDR3 loop reads CASSPTAGETQYF. CDR3 nucleotides: TGTGCCAGCAGTCCGACTGCCGGAGAGACCCAGTACTTC. The rearrangement uses TRBV12-3 or TRBV12-4 and TRBJ2-5; D ambiguous. Trimming shortened V by 5 bases and J by 4 bases, and 11 bases separated the two germline ends. CDR3 size: 13 residues.

The rearrangement joins TRBV7-3 to TRBJ1-1, with a tentative D call TRBD1 (6 bases). CDR1 SGHTA and CDR2 FQGTGA come from the germline V gene. Trimming removed 1 base from V and 1 base from J, with 10 bases in between. This CDR3 has 15 residues. Here the CDR3 reads CASSLSGTPNTEAFF. CDR3 coding DNA: TGTGCCAGCAGCTTAAGCGGGACACCGAACACTGAAGCTTTCTTT.

In this sample, this clonotype turned up a few times. The chain employs TRBV10-3 and TRBJ1-1; D uncertain. The germline CDR1 and CDR2 sequences are ENHRY and SYGVKD. The CDR3 consists of 12 residues. V was cut by 5 bases and J by 1 base, with 5 bases left in between. The DNA of the CDR3 is TGTGCCATCAGTATCGAGAACACTGAAGCTTTCTTT. Translating gives CAISIENTEAFF.

This clonotype was picked up one time. The chain has TRBV24-1 and TRBJ2-3; D gene ambiguous. With 3 bases removed from V and 1 base from J, the gap between germline ends came to 13 bases. CDR1 and CDR2 (germline): KGHDR, SFDVKD. This CDR3 has 16 residues. CDR3 in amino acids: CATSDPLASGTDTQYF. As DNA, the CDR3 is TGTGCCACCAGTGATCCCCTCGCGAGCGGCACAGATACGCAGTATTTT.

This clonotype has at least ten counts. The gene calls are TRBV20-1 and TRBJ2-4, with a possible D match to TRBD1 (5 bases). V shed 6 bases and J shed 3 bases, with 15 bases lying between them. Looked up from germline, CDR1 is DFQATT and CDR2 is SNEGSKA (reference sequence). The CDR3 consists of 14 residues. CDR3 sequence: CSAGPHNLKNIQYF. The CDR3 bases are TGCAGTGCGGGGCCCCACAACCTCAAAAACATTCAGTACTTC.